The subject of this entry is one T cell receptor (beta chain). The table lists this clonotype with a few counts. Its antigen is unknown. Base qualities are not recorded, but no much larger clone differs from it by a single base. The source of the sample is a study of post-analysis software for immune sequencing data (dated by TCRdb to the mid-2010s). Regarding the study in general: Disease courses on record covered relapsing-remitting, secondary progressive and progressive-relapsing multiple sclerosis, though some patients had no subtype annotation. Patient repertoires were compared against roughly 12 previously published healthy control repertoires from donors aged roughly 6 to 26 years. A subset of samples was prepared in parallel using single-end sample barcoding, then pooled and co-amplified after Illumina adapter ligation. Paper-wide results and their limitations: Strong co-clustering of samples prepared in the same batch was shown by direct clustering with F measure, prompting a batch-effect correction. Normalized Chao1 diversity was significantly lower in multiple sclerosis patients than controls, suggesting substantial peripheral T-cell clonal expansion. The control group was slightly older than the multiple sclerosis patient group. Significantly higher frequencies in patients than in controls were found for several TRBV segments, including TRBV5-6, TRBV5-1 and TRBV20-1.

The receptor library was made with PCR. TCRdb lists the instrument as Illumina HiSeq 2500. To reduce PCR and sequencing biases, unique molecular identifiers were incorporated into the TCR beta cDNA libraries. Some 500,000 cDNA molecules were obtained for every 1 to 10 million input T cells, so each molecule roughly corresponded to one T cell. Patient libraries were prepared and sequenced with the same protocol used for the earlier healthy control dataset. Samples belonging to the same batch were prepared together, multiplexed and sequenced on a shared HiSeq lane. The paper's processing steps were these. Raw barcoded reads were processed with MIGEC, discarding single-read molecular identifier groups before consensus assembly and CDR3 extraction. VDJtools was used for post-analysis of the clonotype tables, with diversity normalized by down-sampling every dataset to the smallest sample size. In repertoire overlap clustering, CDR3 amino acid sequences, but not nucleotide sequences, were matched to correct batch-related cross-sample contamination. TCRdb reran the public reads through fastp at Q25 and MiXCR, keeping productive beta chains. Rows are combined by CDR3 protein, so each entry shows the most common genes and DNA. TCRdb, not the authors, supplied the V and J calls. Recorded for this sample are around 150,000 distinct CDR3 sequences; around 36% of them occurred a single time. Together, the top ten hold roughly 28% of the sample.

Sample time point, as interpreted from the label and publication: second blood draw from one MS patient after hematopoietic stem cell transplantation. To demonstrate the VDJtools post-analysis software, TCR beta repertoires were profiled from the peripheral blood of some 12 young patients with multiple sclerosis. Multiple sclerosis patients were children and adolescents aged roughly 6 to 17 years. The CDR3 contains 12 residues, cysteine and phenylalanine counted. Only the CDR3 region is kept as DNA, spanning 36 bases read in frame from base 1. V is shortened by 5 bases, J by 3 bases, and the region joining them spans 10 bases. The germline V gene (reference sequence) sets CDR1 to DFQATT and CDR2 to SNEGSKA.

The V gene is TRBV20-1 and the J gene is TRBJ1-2, with no confidently assigned D gene. This TCR derives from a girl between 5 and 17 years old with multiple sclerosis. Donor details come from another sample of the same person, matched by shared clones. This specimen consisted of blood, obtained after autologous hematopoietic stem cell transplantation. The CDR3 loop reads CSASVSDYGYTF. The DNA sequence follows: TGCAGTGCTTCCGTCAGCGACTATGGCTACACCTTC.